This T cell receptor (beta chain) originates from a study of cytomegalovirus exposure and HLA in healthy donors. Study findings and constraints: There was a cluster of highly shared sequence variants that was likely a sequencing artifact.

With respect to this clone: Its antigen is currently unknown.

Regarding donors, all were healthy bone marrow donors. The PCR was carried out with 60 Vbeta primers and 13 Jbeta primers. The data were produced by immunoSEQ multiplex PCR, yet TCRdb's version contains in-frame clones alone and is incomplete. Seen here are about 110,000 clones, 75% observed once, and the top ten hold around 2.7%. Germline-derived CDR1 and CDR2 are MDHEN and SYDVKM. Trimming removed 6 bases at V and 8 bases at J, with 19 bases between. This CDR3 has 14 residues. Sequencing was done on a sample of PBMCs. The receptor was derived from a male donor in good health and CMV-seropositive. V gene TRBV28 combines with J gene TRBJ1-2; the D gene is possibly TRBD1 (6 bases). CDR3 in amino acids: CASSRGTNLRGYTF. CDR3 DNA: TGTGCCAGCAGCAGAGGGACAAACCTTCGCGGCTACACCTTC.